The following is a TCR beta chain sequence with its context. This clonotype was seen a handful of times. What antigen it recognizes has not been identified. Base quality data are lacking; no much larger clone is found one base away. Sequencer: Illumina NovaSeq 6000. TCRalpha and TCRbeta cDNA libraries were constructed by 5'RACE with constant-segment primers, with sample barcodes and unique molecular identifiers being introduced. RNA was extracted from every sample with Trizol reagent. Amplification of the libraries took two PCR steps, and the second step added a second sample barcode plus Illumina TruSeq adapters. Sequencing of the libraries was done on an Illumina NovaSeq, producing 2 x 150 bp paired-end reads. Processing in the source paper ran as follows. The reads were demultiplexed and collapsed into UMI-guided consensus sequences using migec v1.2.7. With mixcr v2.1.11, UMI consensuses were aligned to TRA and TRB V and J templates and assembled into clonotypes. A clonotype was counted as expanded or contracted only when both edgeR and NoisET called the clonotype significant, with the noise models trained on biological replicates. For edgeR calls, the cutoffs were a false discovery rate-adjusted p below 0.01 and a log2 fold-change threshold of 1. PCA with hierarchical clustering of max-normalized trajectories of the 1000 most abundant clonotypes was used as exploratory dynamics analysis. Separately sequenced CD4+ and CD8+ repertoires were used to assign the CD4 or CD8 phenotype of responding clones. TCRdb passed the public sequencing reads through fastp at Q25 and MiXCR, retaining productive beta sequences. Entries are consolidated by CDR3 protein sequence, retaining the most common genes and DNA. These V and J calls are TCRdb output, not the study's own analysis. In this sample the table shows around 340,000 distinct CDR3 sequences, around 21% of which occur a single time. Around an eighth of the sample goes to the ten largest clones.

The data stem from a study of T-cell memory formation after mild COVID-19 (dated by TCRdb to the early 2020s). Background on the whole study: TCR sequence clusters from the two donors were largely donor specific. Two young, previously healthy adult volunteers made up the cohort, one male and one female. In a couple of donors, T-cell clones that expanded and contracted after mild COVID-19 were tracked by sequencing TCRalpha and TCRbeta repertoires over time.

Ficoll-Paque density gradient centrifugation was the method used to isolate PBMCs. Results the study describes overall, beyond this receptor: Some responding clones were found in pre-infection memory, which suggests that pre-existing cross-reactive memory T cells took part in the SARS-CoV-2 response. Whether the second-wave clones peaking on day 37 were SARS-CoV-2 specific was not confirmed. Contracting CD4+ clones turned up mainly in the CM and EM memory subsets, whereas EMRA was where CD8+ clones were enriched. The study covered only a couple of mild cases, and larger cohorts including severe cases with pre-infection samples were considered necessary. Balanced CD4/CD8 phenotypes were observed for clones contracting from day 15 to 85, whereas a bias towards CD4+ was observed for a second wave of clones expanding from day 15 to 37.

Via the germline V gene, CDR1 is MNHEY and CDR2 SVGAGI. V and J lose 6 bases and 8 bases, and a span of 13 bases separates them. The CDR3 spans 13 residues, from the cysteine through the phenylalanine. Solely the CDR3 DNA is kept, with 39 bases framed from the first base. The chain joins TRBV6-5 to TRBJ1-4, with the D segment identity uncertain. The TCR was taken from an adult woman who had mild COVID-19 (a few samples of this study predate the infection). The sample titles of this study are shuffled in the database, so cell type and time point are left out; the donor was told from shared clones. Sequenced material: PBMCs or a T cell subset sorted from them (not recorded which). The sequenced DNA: TGTGCCAGCAGAAGGGAGTTCGGAGAAAAACTGTTTTTT. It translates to CASRREFGEKLFF.